One sample yielded the 2 T cell receptor beta chains listed below, sequenced in a study of blood T cell repertoires in COVID-19. Sequencing was performed with immunoSEQ multiplex PCR; in TCRdb, only in-frame clones are kept and a portion is missing. This sample has under 200,000 clones, with less than 90% found just once. Sequencing was carried out using PBMCs or T cells enriched from blood (not recorded which). These receptor sequences come from a woman in her fifties or sixties who had recovered from COVID-19.

This clone has only one observation. The rearrangement joins TRBV29-1 to TRBJ1-1, with no clear D. The CDR3 contains 12 residues. Per germline, CDR1 SQVTM and CDR2 ANQGSEA. V was shortened by 4 bases and J by 0 bases, with 6 bases between the two germline ends. The CDR3 is CSVGRMNTEAFF. In nucleotides, the CDR3 is TGCAGCGTTGGGCGGATGAACACTGAAGCTTTCTTT. The complete variable domain, with remaining parts taken from reference TRBV29-1 and TRBJ1-1, reads SAVISQKPSRDICQRGTSLTIQCQVDSQVTMMFWYRQQPGQSLTLIATANQGSEATYESGFVIDKFPISRPNLTFSTLTVSNMSPEDSSIYLCSVGRMNTEAFFGQGTRLTVV.

This chain connects TRBV7-8 to TRBJ2-2; tentative D call: TRBD2 (5 bases). V dropped 3 bases and J dropped 7 bases, with 9 bases sitting between them. The CDR3 contains 13 residues. Germline assignment: CDR1 SGHVS and CDR2 FQNEAQ. The CDR3 DNA reads as TGTGCCAGCAGCTTTGAGGGCATCGGGGAGCTGTTTTTT. It translates to CASSFEGIGELFF.